This is a list of T cell receptor beta chains from one sample in a study of human T cells and chemical hapten exposure. A single record per CDR3 protein comes from TCRdb applying MiXCR to the RACE reads. The sample shows about 380,000 distinct CDR3 sequences, about 6% of them seen only once. The sample was whole blood, taken in connection with sensitization to the hapten diphenylcyclopropenone (DPC). The receptors come from a woman younger than 30 with alopecia areata. Some clones in this sample may be carry-over from other donors' samples. The conserved cysteine and the conserved F or W are not part of the CDR3 here.

>TRBV27|TRBJ1-2
ASSPLDREGYT
>TRBV6-1|TRBJ1-1
ASMEEVAF
>TRBV12-3/TRBV12-4|TRBJ1-2
ASSLAGGRWEGYT
>TRBV5-6|TRBJ2-2
ASTGTGISHDGTGELF
>TRBV5-4|TRBJ1-1
ASSKDSSNTEAF
>TRBV6-2/TRBV6-3|TRBJ1-2
ASTPRQGRAVLNYGYT
>TRBV12-5|TRBJ1-1
ASGFVQGTEAF
>TRBV12-3/TRBV12-4|TRBJ1-1
ASSPGQGREGTEAF
>TRBV4-1|TRBJ1-5
ASSQAPNQPQH
>TRBV5-4|TRBJ2-2
ASSIWTGGPGELF
>TRBV21-1|TRBJ1-1
ASSKGTGSTEAF
>TRBV4-3|TRBJ1-5
ASSQGGGGQPQH
>TRBV12-3/TRBV12-4|TRBJ1-5
ASSFSGRVYQPQH
>TRBV6-6|TRBJ2-3
ASSYYGSSSLDTQY
>TRBV7-8|TRBJ2-1
ASSSPGLAGGGEQF
>TRBV6-5|TRBJ2-6
ASSSRLSGANVLT
>TRBV3-1|TRBJ2-7
ASSQVTGDPYEQY
>TRBV2|TRBJ2-7
ASSGDTGKGEQY
>TRBV12-3/TRBV12-4|TRBJ1-6
ASSLDSRRSPLH
>TRBV4-1|TRBJ1-6
ASSQQMVWGQSGSPLH
>TRBV5-5|TRBJ2-3
ASSLTDRTIDTQY
>TRBV6-6|TRBJ1-2
ASIDRDSYGYT
>TRBV7-8|TRBJ1-1
ASSIQGTSEAF
>TRBV2|TRBJ1-2
ASSLLGTDYGYT
>TRBV6-2/TRBV6-3|TRBJ1-2
ATTLRQYIYGYT
>TRBV6-1|TRBJ2-3
ASIVGTGADTQY
>TRBV20-1|TRBJ1-1
SAMPGTGGTEAF
>TRBV27|TRBJ1-1
ASTPTQGYSEAF
>TRBV6-2/TRBV6-3|TRBJ1-1
ASRQDSLNTEAF
>TRBV4-3|TRBJ1-1
ASSQTDRVWGKAF
>TRBV7-8|TRBJ2-7
ASSPGLAGAAWEQY
>TRBV12-3/TRBV12-4|TRBJ1-4
ASSGTGHNEKLF
>TRBV6-5|TRBJ2-3
ASSLLRTADTQY
>TRBV7-9|TRBJ1-6
ASSLRGQGLNSPLH
>TRBV9|TRBJ2-3
ASSDPGFTQY
>TRBV4-3|TRBJ1-2
ASSHDSLANYGYT
>TRBV6-2/TRBV6-3|TRBJ2-7
ASGRLPYEQY
>TRBV6-1|TRBJ1-5
ASSEGTENQPQH
>TRBV6-2/TRBV6-3|TRBJ1-6
ASSRSQSSPLH
>TRBV6-5|TRBJ1-4
ASRPLGGEKLF
>TRBV5-6|TRBJ1-6
ASSTTGGSDSPLH
>TRBV10-3|TRBJ1-2
AISVAAGGYT
>TRBV5-1|TRBJ2-3
ASSFRTITDTQY
>TRBV5-6|TRBJ1-1
ASSHSGTRGNGF